The subject of this entry is one T cell receptor (beta chain). The antigen remains unidentified. Given a much more abundant clone one base away, this may be a read error. The authors amplified TCR beta CDR3 regions, and they did so from RNA transcripts for repertoire sequencing. First-round RT-PCR with HTBI primers preceded a second-round multiplex PCR. Via MiXCR, TCRdb re-called the multiplex PCR reads, giving one row per CDR3 protein. This sample has about 500,000 distinct CDR3 sequences; less than 45% occur once, and the top ten carry approximately 4.1%. The CDR3 is made up of 13 amino acids. The V gene's germline CDR1 is LNHDA and CDR2 SQIVND (reference sequence). Among the hyperthyroidism patients, all were newly diagnosed, aged 18 to 65, with under 2 months' duration. Reliance was placed on clinical symptoms, serum thyroxine, TRAb, thyroid ultrasound and orbital computed tomography for diagnosis.

The sample is drawn from a study of Graves' ophthalmopathy and Graves' hyperthyroidism. Study conclusions and caveats: Most expanded thyroid clonotypes above 0.001 frequency also appeared in blood.

The material sequenced was peripheral blood or thyroid tissue (not recorded which). The chain combines TRBV19 with TRBJ2-7; D ambiguous. The TCR comes from an adult man with Graves' hyperthyroidism. This chain's CDR3 is CASSIGTPAEQHF. CDR3 bases: TGTGCCAGTAGTATAGGCACTCCGGCGGAGCAGCACTTC.